The entry below describes one T cell receptor beta chain. This sample was included in a study of control samples from healthy donors and cancer patients. J gave up 3 bases and V 0 bases, and 2 bases lay outside the gene matches. Per germline, CDR1 SGHNT and CDR2 YYREEE (reference sequence). The CDR3 consists of 14 residues. Generated by immunoSEQ multiplex PCR, the TCRdb table keeps only in-frame clones and is missing some. Across about 200,000 clones, the top ten clones capture around 2% of the sample. The gene calls are TRBV5-4 and TRBJ1-1; 7 bases fit TRBD1. Sample: blood. The sequence was collected from a woman in her 30s in good health. The CDR3 DNA sequence: TGTGCCAGCAGCTTGGACAGGGGTGACACTGAAGCTTTCTTT. Translated, it gives CASSLDRGDTEAFF. Looking up the rest from reference TRBV5-4 and TRBJ1-1 gives the full variable domain: ETGVTQSPTHLIKTRGQQVTLRCSSQSGHNTVSWYQQALGQGPQFIFQYYREEENGRGNFPPRFSGLQFPNYSSELNVNALELDDSALYLCASSLDRGDTEAFFGQGTRLTVV.